This TCR beta chain was retrieved from a study of cytotoxic CD8 clonotypes in ibrutinib-treated CLL. As for the study in general: Timing of response sample collection was a median approximately twelve months after treatment start, with a range of 6 to 36.

The planned depth of sequencing spanned 1 in 200,000 to 1 in 1 million T cells. Here immunoSEQ multiplex PCR was the method, and the copy in TCRdb shows in-frame clones only, minus some. The table includes about 21,000 clones, roughly 72% detected once. This CDR3 comprises 18 residues. V lost 3 bases and J 1 base, leaving 20 bases between the germline ends. The germline CDR1 and CDR2 sequences are KGHSH and LQKENI. This sequence joins TRBV18 and TRBJ2-3; TRBD1 or TRBD2 may be the D gene (5 bases each). This TCR was recovered from a human donor with chronic lymphocytic leukemia. The input for sequencing was PBMCs, taken before ibrutinib treatment. CDR3 sequence: CASSPLGRLLGGTDTQYF. The CDR3 nucleotides read TGTGCCAGCTCACCGCTCGGACGGCTCTTGGGGGGCACAGATACGCAGTATTTT.